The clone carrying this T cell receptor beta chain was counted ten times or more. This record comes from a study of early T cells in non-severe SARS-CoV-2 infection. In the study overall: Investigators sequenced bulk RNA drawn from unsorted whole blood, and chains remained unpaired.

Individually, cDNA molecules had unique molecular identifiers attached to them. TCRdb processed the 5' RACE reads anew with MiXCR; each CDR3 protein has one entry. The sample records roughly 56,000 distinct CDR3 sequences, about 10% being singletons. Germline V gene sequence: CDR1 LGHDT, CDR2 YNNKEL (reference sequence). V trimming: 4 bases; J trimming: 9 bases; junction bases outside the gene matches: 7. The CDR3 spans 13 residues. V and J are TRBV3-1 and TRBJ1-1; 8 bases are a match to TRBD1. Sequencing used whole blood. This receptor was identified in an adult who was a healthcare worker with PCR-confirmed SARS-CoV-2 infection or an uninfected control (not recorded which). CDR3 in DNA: TGTGCCAGCAGCCTCATGGGACAGGCACAAGCTTTCTTT. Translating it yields CASSLMGQAQAFF.